This TCR beta chain is from a study of T cell responses to AZD1222 COVID-19 vaccine. Overall study findings and caveats: Baseline seropositives among AZD1222 recipients totaled only five to seven. Mapped onto spike, vaccine-associated CD4 TCRs spanned it and were dominant at 160-218 and 743-854. Without day 14 samples, only post-peak T cell repertoires were studied.

The CDR3 length is 12 residues. This table comes from immunoSEQ multiplex PCR, and its TCRdb copy is limited to in-frame clones, with some not included. The data contain roughly 100,000 clones, roughly 87% of them singletons. Details on this clone: Antigen specificity is unknown.

The chain combines TRBV21-1 with TRBJ1-2. TRBV21-1 is tagged as a pseudogene. Sequencing was performed on peripheral blood, taken on day 0 of AZD1222 vaccination. This receptor was identified in an adult in good health. CDR3 amino acids: CASSKLRDGYTF. CDR3 nucleotide sequence: TGTGCCAGCAGCAAATTAAGGGACGGCTACACCTTC.